The source of this T cell receptor (beta chain) is a study of blood T cell repertoires in COVID-19. Produced via immunoSEQ multiplex PCR; TCRdb's table is partial and in-frame only. The sample shows under 400,000 clones, almost 90% of them seen only once. Trimming shortened V by 5 bases and J by 2 bases, and 9 bases separated the two germline ends. The CDR3 covers 14 residues. CDR1 and CDR2 (germline): KGHDR, SFDVKD. This TCR was recovered from a young man with active or convalescent COVID-19. V and J are TRBV24-1 and TRBJ2-1; the D gene is possibly TRBD2 (5 bases). The sample taken for sequencing was peripheral blood. The CDR3 protein is CATSVRATYNEQFF. In DNA, the CDR3 is TGTGCCACCAGTGTGAGGGCCACCTACAATGAGCAGTTCTTC.